The T cell receptor (beta chain) described here comes from a study of T-cell reconstitution after alpha-beta-depleted transplantation in children. Remarks on this clonotype: This may come from a read error, since a much larger clone is one base off.

For TCRbeta, the library was prepared with unique molecular identifiers. MiXCR, applied by TCRdb to the PCR reads, yields one record per CDR3 protein. The top ten clones hold 1.1% of a sample with 640,000 or so distinct CDR3 sequences, around a sixth of them seen once. Per germline, CDR1 SGHTA and CDR2 FQGNSA. There are 18 residues in the CDR3. This rearrangement joins TRBV7-2 to TRBJ2-3; 11 nucleotides match TRBD2. The specimen was PBMCs from the stem cell graft donor, collected from the stem cell graft. The TCR sequence derives from a human donor who donated a stem cell graft to a child with acute myeloid leukemia. CDR3 nucleotides: TGTGCCAGCAGCTTCGCCCCGGGACTAGCGGCAAGCACAGATACGCATTATTTT. Its translation is CASSFAPGLAASTDTHYF.